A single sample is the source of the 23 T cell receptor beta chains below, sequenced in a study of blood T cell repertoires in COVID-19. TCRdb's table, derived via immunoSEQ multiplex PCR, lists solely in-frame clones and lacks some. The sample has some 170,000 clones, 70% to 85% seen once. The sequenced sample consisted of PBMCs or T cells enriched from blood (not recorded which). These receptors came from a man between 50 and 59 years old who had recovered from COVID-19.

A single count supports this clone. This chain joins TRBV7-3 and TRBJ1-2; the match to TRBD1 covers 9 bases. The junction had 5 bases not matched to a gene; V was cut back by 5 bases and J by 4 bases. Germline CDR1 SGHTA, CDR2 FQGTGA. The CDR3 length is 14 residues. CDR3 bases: TGTGCCAGCAGCACATCGACAGGGGGCTATGGCTACACCTTC. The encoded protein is CASSTSTGGYGYTF.

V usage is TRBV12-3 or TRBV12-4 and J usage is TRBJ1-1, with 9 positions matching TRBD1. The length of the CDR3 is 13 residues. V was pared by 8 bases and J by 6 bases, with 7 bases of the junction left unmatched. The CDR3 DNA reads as TGTGCCAGCGGGGACAGGGCGACTGCTGAAGCTTTCTTT. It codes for CASGDRATAEAFF.

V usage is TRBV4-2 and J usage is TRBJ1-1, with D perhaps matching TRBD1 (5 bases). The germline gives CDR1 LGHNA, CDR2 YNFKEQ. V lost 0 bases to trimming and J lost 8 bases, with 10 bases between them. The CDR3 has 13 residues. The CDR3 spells CASSQDRGREAFF. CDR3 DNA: TGTGCCAGCAGCCAAGATAGGGGCAGGGAAGCTTTCTTT.

The CDR3 DNA reads TGCGCCAGCAGTGTGACAGACTATGGCTACACCTTC. Its protein product is CASSVTDYGYTF. The chain joins TRBV10-2 to TRBJ1-2, with D perhaps TRBD1 (5 bases). Germline V CDR1 and CDR2: WSHSY, SAAADI. With 4 bases removed from V and 3 bases from J, the gap between germline ends came to 6 bases. The CDR3 length is 12 residues.

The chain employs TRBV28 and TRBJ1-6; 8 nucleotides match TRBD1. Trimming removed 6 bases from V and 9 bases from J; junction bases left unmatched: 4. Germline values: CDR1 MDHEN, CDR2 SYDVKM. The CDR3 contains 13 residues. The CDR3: CASRTGELSPLHF. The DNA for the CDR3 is TGTGCCAGCAGGACAGGGGAACTTTCACCCCTCCACTTT.

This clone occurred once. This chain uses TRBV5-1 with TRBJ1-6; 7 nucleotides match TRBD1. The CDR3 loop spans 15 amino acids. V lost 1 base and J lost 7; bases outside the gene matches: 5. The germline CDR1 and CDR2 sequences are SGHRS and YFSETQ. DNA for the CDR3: TGCGCCAGCAGCTTGACCGGGACAGAAAATTCACCCCTCCACTTT. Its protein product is CASSLTGTENSPLHF. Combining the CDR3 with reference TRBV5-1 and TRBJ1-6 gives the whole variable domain KAGVTQTPRYLIKTRGQQVTLSCSPISGHRSVSWYQQTPGQGLQFLFEYFSETQRNKGNFPGRFSGRQFSNSRSEMNVSTLELGDSALYLCASSLTGTENSPLHFGNGTRLTVT.

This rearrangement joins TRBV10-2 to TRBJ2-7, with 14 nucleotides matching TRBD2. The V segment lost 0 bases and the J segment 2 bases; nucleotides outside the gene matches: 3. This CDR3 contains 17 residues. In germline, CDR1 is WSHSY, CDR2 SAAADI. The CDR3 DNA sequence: TGCGCCAGCAGTGAGTCGACTAGCGGGGGGGCCCCCTACGAGCAGTACTTC. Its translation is CASSESTSGGAPYEQYF.

The chain's CDR3 is CAWSTAYNSPLHF. Here the CDR3 DNA reads TGTGCCTGGAGTACAGCATATAATTCACCCCTCCACTTT. V is TRBV30 and J is TRBJ1-6; D call uncertain. V was pared by 2 bases and J by 4 bases, with 6 bases between. The CDR3 is made up of 13 amino acids. The germline gives CDR1 GTSNPN, CDR2 SVGIG (reference sequence).

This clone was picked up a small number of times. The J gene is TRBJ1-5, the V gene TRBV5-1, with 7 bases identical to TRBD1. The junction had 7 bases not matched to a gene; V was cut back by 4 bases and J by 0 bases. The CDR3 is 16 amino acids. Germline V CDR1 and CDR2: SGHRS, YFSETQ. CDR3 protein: CASSDRARSSNQPQHF. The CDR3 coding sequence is TGCGCCAGCAGCGACAGGGCTAGGAGTAGCAATCAGCCCCAGCATTTT.

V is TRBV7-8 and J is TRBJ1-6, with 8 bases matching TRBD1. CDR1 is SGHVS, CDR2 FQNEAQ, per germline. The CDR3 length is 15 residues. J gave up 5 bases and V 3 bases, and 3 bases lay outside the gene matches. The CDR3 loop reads CASSFETGDNSPLHF. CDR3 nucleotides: TGTGCCAGCAGCTTCGAGACAGGGGATAATTCACCCCTCCACTTT. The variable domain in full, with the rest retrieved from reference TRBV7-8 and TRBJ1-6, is GAGVSQSPRYKVAKRGQDVALRCDPISGHVSLFWYQQALGQGPEFLTYFQNEAQLDKSGLPSDRFFAERPEGSVSTLKIQRTQQEDSAVYLCASSFETGDNSPLHFGNGTRLTVT.

The chain's CDR3 is CASSWDRDYEQYF. The CDR3 region has the DNA TGTGCCAGCAGCTGGGACAGAGACTACGAGCAGTACTTC. V is TRBV5-4 and J is TRBJ2-7, with 7 bases aligning to TRBD1. V shed 3 bases, J shed 3 bases, and the junction held 3 bases outside the gene matches. The CDR3 runs to 13 residues. CDR1 SGHNT and CDR2 YYREEE come from the germline V gene (reference sequence).

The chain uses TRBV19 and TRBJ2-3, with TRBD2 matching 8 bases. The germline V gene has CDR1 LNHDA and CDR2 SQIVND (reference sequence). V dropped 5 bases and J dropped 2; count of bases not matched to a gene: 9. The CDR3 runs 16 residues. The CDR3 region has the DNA TGTGCCAGTAGTCGACTAGCCGGGGGGGCCACAGATACGCAGTATTTT. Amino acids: CASSRLAGGATDTQYF.

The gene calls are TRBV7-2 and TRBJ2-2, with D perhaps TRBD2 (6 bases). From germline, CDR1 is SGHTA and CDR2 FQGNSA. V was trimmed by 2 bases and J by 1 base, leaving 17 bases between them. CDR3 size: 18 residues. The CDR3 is CASSLSGRRSWNTGELFF. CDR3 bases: TGTGCCAGCAGCTTAAGCGGGCGGAGGAGCTGGAACACCGGGGAGCTGTTTTTT.

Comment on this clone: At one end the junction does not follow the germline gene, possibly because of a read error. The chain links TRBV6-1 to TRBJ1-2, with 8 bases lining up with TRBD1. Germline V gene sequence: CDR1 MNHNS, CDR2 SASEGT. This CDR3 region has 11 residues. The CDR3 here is CASGDRGQYTF. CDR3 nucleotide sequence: TGTGCCAGCGGTGACAGGGGTCAGTACACCTTC.

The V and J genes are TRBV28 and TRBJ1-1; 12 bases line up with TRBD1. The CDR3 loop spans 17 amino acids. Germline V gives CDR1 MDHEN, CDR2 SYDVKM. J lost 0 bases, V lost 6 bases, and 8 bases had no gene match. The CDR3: CASSPLGQGAVNTEAFF. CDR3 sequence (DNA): TGTGCCAGCAGCCCGTTGGGACAGGGGGCGGTGAACACTGAAGCTTTCTTT. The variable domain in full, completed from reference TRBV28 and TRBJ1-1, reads DVKVTQSSRYLVKRTGEKVFLECVQDMDHENMFWYRQDPGLGLRLIYFSYDVKMKEKGDIPEGYSVSREKKERFSLILESASTNQTSMYLCASSPLGQGAVNTEAFFGQGTRLTVV.

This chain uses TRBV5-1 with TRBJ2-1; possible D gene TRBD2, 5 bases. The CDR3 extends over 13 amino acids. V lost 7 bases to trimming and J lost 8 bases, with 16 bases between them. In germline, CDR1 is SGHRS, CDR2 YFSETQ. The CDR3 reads CASAGSQWDEQFF. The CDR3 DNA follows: TGCGCCAGCGCGGGCTCCCAGTGGGATGAGCAGTTCTTC.

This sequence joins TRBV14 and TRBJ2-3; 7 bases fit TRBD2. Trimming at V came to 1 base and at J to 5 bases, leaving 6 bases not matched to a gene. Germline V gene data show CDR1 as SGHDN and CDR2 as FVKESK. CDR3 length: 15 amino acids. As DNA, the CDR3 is TGTGCCAGCAGCCAAGGGAATTGGGGGGGAGATACGCAGTATTTT. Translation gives CASSQGNWGGDTQYF.

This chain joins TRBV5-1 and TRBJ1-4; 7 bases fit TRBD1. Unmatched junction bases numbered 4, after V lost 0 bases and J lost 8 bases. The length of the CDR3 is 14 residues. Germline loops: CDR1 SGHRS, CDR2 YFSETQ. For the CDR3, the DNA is TGCGCCAGCAGCTTGGAGGCAGGGGGGGAAAAACTGTTTTTT. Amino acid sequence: CASSLEAGGEKLFF.

CDR3 protein: CASSPSSGINYGYTF. The CDR3 nucleotides read TGTGCCAGCAGTCCGAGTTCCGGGATCAACTATGGCTACACCTTC. V is TRBV3-1 (or the pseudogene TRBV3-2) and J is TRBJ1-2; no clear D gene. The CDR3 runs to 15 residues. The V gene's germline CDR1 is LGHDT and CDR2 YNNKEL (reference sequence). V was cut by 6 bases and J by 2 bases, with 16 bases left in between.

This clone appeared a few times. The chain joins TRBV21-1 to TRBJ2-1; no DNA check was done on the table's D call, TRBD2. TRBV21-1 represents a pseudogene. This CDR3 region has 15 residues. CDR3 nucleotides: TGTGCCAGCAGCAACTCTAGCGGGGGGAACAATGAGCAGTTCTTC. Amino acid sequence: CASSNSSGGNNEQFF.

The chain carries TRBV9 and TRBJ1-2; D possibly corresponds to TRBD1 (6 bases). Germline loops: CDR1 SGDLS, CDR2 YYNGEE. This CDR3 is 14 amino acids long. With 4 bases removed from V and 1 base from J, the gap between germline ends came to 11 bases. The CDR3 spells CASSPQQGNYGYTF. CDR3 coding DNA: TGTGCCAGCAGCCCGCAACAGGGTAACTATGGCTACACCTTC.

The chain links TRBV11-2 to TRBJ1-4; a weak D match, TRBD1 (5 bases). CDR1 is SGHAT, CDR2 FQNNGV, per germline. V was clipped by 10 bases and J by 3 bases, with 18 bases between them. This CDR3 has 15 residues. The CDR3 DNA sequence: TGTGCCACCTCACGGGAGGGACGGTCTAATGAAAAACTGTTTTTT. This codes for CATSREGRSNEKLFF.

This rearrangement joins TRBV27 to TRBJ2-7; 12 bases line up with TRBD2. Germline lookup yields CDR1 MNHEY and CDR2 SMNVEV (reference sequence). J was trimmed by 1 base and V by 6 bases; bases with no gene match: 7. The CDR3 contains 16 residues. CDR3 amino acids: CASSQITSGGSYEQYF. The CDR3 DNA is TGTGCCAGCAGCCAAATTACTAGCGGGGGGTCCTACGAGCAGTACTTC.